This T cell receptor beta chain was retrieved from a study of cytomegalovirus exposure and HLA in healthy donors. 13 Jbeta primers and 60 Vbeta primers were used for the PCR. The assay was immunoSEQ multiplex PCR, and TCRdb's table has in-frame clones only and misses some. Among under 300,000 clones listed, about 66% were seen once. Trimming left V 1 base short and J 0 bases short, with 16 bases between. In germline, CDR1 is LGHNT, CDR2 FRNRAP. The CDR3 runs to 17 residues. The chain is built from TRBV12-5 and TRBJ2-7; possible D gene TRBD2, 6 bases. The sample was PBMCs. This TCR came from a female donor in good health and CMV-seronegative. The chain's CDR3 is CASGLANTSRSSYEQYF. As DNA, the CDR3 is TGTGCTAGTGGTTTGGCAAACACTAGCAGGAGCTCCTACGAGCAGTACTTC.